This TCR beta chain is drawn from a study of blood T cell repertoires in COVID-19. Whole-study context: Collection of acute and convalescent COVID-19 samples took place in the United States, Italy and Spain.

Trimming stripped 1 base from V and 4 bases from J, with 17 bases between. This CDR3 contains 17 residues. Per the germline V gene, CDR1 is MGHRA and CDR2 is YSYEKL. Per the study methods: Amplification from reference gene primers served as the basis for estimated nucleated cell counts. Assay used: immunoSEQ multiplex PCR; TCRdb lists only in-frame clones, some missing. The DNA was the basis for D and trimming; V, J and clone size are from that table. The table has hundreds of thousands of clones, around 83% seen once. The V call is TRBV4-1, the J call TRBJ1-3; weak D call: TRBD1 (5 bases). The receptor's source is an elderly man with acute or convalescent COVID-19. The sequenced sample consisted of peripheral blood. The CDR3 loop is CASSQGVSGVAGNTIYF. In nucleotides, the CDR3 is TGCGCCAGCAGCCAAGGTGTGTCGGGGGTTGCGGGAAACACCATATATTTT.